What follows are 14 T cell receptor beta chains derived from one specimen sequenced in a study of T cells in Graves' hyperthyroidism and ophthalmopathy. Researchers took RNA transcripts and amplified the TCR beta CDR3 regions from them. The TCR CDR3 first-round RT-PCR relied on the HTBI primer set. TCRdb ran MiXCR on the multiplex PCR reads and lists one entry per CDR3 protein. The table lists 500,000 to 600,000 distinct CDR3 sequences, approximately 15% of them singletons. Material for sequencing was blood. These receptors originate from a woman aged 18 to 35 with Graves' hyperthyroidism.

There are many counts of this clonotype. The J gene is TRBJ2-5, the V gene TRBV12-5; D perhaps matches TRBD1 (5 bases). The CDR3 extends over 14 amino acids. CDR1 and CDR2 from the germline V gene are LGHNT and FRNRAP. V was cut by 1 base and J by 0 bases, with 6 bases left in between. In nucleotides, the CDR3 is TGTGCTAGTGGTTTGGGACAGCACCAAGAGACCCAGTACTTC. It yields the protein CASGLGQHQETQYF. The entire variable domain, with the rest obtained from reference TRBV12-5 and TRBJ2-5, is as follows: DARVTQTPRHKVTEMGQEVTMRCQPILGHNTVFWYRQTMMQGLELLAYFRNRAPLDDSGMPKDRFSAEMPDATLATLKIQPSEPRDSAVYFCASGLGQHQETQYFGPGTRLLVL.

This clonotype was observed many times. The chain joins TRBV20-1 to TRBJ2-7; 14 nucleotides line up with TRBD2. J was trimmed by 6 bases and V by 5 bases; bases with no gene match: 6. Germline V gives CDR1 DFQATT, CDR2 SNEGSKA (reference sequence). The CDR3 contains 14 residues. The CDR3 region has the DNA TGCAGTGCTCGGACTAGCGGGAGGAATCGCGAGCAGTACTTC. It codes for CSARTSGRNREQYF.

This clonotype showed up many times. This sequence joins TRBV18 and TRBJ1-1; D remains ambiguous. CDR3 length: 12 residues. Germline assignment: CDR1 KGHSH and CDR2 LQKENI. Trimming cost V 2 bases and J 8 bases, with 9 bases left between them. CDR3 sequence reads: CASSPSSEEAFF. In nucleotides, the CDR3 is TGTGCCAGCTCACCAAGCTCAGAGGAAGCTTTCTTT.

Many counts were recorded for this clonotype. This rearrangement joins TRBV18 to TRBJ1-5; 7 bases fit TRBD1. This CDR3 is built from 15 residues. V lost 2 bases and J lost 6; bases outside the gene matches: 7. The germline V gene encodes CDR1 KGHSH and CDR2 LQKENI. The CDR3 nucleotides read TGTGCCAGCTCACCAACAGGGGACCGTACTCAGCCCCAGCATTTT. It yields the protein CASSPTGDRTQPQHF.

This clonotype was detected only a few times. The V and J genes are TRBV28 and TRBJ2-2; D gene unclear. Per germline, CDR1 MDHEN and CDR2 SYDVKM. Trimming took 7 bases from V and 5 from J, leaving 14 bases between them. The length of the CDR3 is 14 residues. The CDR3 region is CASNQNHRTGELFF. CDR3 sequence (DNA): TGTGCCAGCAATCAAAACCACAGAACCGGGGAGCTGTTTTTT.

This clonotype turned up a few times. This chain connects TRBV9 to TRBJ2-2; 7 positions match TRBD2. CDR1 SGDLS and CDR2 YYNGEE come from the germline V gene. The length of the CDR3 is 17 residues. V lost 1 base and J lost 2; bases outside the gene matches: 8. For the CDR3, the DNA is TGTGCCAGCAGCGTATTAGGCGGGGGAGCCAACACCGGGGAGCTGTTTTTT. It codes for CASSVLGGGANTGELFF.

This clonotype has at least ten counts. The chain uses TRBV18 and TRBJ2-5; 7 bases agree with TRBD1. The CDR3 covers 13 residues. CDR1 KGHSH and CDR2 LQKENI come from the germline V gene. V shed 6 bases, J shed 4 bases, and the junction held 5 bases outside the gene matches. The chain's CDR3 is CASSADRAETQYF. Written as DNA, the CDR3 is TGTGCCAGCTCGGCAGACAGGGCAGAGACCCAGTACTTC.

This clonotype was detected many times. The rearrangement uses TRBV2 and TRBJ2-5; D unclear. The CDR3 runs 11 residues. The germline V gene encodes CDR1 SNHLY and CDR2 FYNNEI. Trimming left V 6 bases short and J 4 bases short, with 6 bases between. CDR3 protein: CASRLGETQYF. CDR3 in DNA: TGTGCCAGCAGACTCGGAGAGACCCAGTACTTC.

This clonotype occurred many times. The CDR3: CATTPQGSYNEQFF. The CDR3 nucleotides read TGTGCCACCACACCACAGGGGAGCTACAATGAGCAGTTCTTC. This sequence joins TRBV7-9 and TRBJ2-1, with 7 nucleotides matching TRBD1. From germline, CDR1 is SEHNR and CDR2 FQNEAQ (reference sequence). After removal of 10 bases from V and 3 bases from J, the junction contained 9 bases not matched to a gene. The CDR3 extends over 14 amino acids. Based on the CDR3 plus reference TRBV7-9 and TRBJ2-1, the full variable domain is DTGVSQNPRHKITKRGQNVTFRCDPISEHNRLYWYRQTLGQGPEFLTYFQNEAQLEKSRLLSDRFSAERPKGSFSTLEIQRTEQGDSAMYLCATTPQGSYNEQFFGPGTRLTVL.

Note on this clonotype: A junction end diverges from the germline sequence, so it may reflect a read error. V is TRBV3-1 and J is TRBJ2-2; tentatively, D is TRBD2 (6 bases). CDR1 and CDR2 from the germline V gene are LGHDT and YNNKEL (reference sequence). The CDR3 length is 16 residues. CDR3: CASSRVGLKNTGEPFF. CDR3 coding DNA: TGTGCCAGCAGCCGCGTCGGACTAAAAAACACCGGGGAGCCGTTTTTT.

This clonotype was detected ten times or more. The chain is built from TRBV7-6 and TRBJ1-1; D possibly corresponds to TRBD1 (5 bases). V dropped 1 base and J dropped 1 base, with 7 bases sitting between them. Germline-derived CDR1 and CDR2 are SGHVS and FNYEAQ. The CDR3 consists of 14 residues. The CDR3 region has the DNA TGTGCCAGCAGCTTAGGGGGGTGGAACACTGAAGCTTTCTTT. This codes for CASSLGGWNTEAFF.

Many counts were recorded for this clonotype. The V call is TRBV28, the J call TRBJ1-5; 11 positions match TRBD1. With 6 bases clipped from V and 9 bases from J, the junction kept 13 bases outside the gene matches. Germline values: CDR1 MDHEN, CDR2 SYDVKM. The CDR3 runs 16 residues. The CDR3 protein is CASSLRAGTGGRPQHF. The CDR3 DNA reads TGTGCCAGCAGCTTAAGGGCCGGGACAGGGGGTCGGCCCCAGCATTTT.

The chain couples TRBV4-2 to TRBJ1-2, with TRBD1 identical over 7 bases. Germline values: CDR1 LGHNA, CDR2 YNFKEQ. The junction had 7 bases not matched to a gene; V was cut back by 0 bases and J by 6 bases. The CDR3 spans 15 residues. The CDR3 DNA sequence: TGTGCCAGCAGCCAAGATCGACGACAGGGCGATGGCTACACCTTC. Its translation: CASSQDRRQGDGYTF.

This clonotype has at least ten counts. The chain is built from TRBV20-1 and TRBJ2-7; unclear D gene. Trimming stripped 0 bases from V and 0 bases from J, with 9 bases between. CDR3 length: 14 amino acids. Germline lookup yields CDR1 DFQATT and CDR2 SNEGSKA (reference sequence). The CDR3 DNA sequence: TGCAGTGCTAGAGATGACGGTTCCTCCTACGAGCAGTACTTC. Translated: CSARDDGSSYEQYF.